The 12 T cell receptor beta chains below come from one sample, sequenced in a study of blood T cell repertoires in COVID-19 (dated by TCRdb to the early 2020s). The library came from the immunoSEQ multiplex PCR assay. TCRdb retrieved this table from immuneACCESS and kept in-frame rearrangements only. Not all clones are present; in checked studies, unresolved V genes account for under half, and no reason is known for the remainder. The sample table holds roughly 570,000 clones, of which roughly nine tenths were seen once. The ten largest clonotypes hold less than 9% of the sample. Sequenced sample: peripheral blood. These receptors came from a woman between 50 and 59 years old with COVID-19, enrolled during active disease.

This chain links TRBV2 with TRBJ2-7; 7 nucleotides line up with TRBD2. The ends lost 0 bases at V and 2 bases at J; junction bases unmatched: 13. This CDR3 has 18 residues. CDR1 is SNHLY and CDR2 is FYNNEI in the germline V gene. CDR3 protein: CASSEAGSTGGGTYEQYF. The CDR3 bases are TGTGCCAGCAGTGAAGCGGGCAGTACTGGGGGGGGGACCTACGAGCAGTACTTC.

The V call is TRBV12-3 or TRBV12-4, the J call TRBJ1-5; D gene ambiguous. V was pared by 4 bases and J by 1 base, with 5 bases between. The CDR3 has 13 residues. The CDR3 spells CASSSRSNQPQHF. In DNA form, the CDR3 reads TGTGCCAGCAGTTCCAGGAGCAATCAGCCCCAGCATTTT.

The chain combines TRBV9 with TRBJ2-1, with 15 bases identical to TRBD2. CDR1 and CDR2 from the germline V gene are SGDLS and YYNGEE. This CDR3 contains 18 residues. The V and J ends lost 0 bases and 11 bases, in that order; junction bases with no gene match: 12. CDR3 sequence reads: CASSVDPRTSGGGGKQFF. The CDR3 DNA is TGTGCCAGCAGCGTAGACCCCAGGACTAGCGGGGGGGGTGGTAAGCAGTTCTTC.

CDR3 amino acids: CASSLLGQGSQPQHF. Written as DNA, the CDR3 is TGTGCCAGCAGTTTATTAGGACAGGGGTCTCAGCCCCAGCATTTT. The rearrangement links TRBV28 to TRBJ1-5, with 9 bases identical to TRBD1. Unmatched junction bases numbered 4, after V lost 1 base and J lost 6 bases. The CDR3 totals 15 residues. Looked up from germline, CDR1 is MDHEN and CDR2 is SYDVKM.

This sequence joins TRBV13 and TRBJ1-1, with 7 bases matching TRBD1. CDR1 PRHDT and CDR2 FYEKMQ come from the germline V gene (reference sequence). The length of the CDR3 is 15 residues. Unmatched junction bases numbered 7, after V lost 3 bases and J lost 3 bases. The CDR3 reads CASSLTGYVDTEAFF. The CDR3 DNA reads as TGTGCCAGCAGCTTGACAGGGTACGTAGACACTGAAGCTTTCTTT.

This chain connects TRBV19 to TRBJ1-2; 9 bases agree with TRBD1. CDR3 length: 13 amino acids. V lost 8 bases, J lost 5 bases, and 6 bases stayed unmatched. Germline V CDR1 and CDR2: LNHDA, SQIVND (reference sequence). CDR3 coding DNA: TGTGCCAGTGGGAGGACAGGGGAATATGGCTACACCTTC. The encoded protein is CASGRTGEYGYTF.

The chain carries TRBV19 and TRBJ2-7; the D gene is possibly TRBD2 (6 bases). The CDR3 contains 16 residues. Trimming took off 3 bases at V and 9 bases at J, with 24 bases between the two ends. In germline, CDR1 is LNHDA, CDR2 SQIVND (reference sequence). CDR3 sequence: CASSMNLVGPGVGQYF. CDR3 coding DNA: TGTGCCAGTAGTATGAATTTAGTGGGGCCGGGGGTCGGGCAGTACTTC. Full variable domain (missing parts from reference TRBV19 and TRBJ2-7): DGGITQSPKYLFRKEGQNVTLSCEQNLNHDAMYWYRQDPGQGLRLIYYSQIVNDFQKGDIAEGYSVSREKKESFPLTVTSAQKNPTAFYLCASSMNLVGPGVGQYFGPGTRLTVT.

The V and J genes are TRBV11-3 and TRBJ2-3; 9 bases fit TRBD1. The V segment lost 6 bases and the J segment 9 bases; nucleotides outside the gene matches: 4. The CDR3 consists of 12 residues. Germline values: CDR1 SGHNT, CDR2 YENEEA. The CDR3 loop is CASSLTGGTQYF. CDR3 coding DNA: TGTGCCAGCAGTTTAACAGGGGGCACGCAGTATTTT.

In DNA, the CDR3 is TGTGCCAGCAGCTTCCCCGGACAGAACTATGGCTACACCTTC. Translating it yields CASSFPGQNYGYTF. The chain recombines TRBV5-4 with TRBJ1-2; D possibly corresponds to TRBD1 (6 bases). The V gene's germline CDR1 is SGHNT and CDR2 YYREEE (reference sequence). CDR3 length equals 14 residues. V dropped 2 bases and J dropped 2 bases, with 10 bases sitting between them.

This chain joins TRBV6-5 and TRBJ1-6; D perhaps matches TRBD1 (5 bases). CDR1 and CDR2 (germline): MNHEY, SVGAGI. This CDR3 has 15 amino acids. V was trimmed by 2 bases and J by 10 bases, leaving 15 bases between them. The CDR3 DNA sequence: TGTGCCAGCAGTTACAAGCAGGGATCGGAATCACCCCTCCACTTT. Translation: CASSYKQGSESPLHF.

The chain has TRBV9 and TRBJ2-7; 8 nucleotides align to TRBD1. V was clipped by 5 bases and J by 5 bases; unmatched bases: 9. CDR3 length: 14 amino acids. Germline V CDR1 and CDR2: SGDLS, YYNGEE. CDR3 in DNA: TGTGCCAGCAGTACTACAGGGGGTAGCGACGAGCAGTACTTC. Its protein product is CASSTTGGSDEQYF. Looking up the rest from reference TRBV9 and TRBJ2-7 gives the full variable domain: DSGVTQTPKHLITATGQRVTLRCSPRSGDLSVYWYQQSLDQGLQFLIQYYNGEERAKGNILERFSAQQFPDLHSELNLSSLELGDSALYFCASSTTGGSDEQYFGPGTRLTVT.

The CDR3 region is CASSLQYESIQYF. The CDR3 DNA reads TGTGCCAGCAGCTTGCAGTATGAAAGCATTCAGTACTTC. The chain employs TRBV5-4 and TRBJ2-4; unclear D gene. The CDR3 totals 13 residues. The germline V and J ends were trimmed by 1 base and 9 bases, with 11 bases remaining between them. The germline V gene has CDR1 SGHNT and CDR2 YYREEE (reference sequence).